This entry describes one TCR beta chain. Its antigen is not identified. This entry belongs to a study of blood T cells in healthy people across ages. Notes on the study in general: Older individuals had lower TCR beta diversity per million T cells (the decline was roughly linear).

This CDR3 region has 13 residues. V lost 5 bases, J lost 5 bases, and 11 bases lay in between. Germline CDR1 and CDR2: ENHRY and SYGVKD. The use of a sample-barcoded 5' primer and a J-beta primer mix characterized a second PCR of roughly 7 to 11 cycles. Sequencing yielded, for each sample, at least 3 million paired-end reads carrying CDR3. TCRdb passed the 5' RACE reads through MiXCR, listing each CDR3 protein once. This table has 1.5 million to 1.8 million distinct CDR3 sequences, roughly 43% appearing once. The sequence was collected from a woman aged 18-30 years in good health. This chain joins TRBV10-3 and TRBJ2-3; no definite D call. The sequencing sample was made of blood. CDR3 loop: CAISPAGVDTQYF. The CDR3 bases are TGTGCCATCAGTCCGGCTGGTGTAGATACGCAGTATTTT.